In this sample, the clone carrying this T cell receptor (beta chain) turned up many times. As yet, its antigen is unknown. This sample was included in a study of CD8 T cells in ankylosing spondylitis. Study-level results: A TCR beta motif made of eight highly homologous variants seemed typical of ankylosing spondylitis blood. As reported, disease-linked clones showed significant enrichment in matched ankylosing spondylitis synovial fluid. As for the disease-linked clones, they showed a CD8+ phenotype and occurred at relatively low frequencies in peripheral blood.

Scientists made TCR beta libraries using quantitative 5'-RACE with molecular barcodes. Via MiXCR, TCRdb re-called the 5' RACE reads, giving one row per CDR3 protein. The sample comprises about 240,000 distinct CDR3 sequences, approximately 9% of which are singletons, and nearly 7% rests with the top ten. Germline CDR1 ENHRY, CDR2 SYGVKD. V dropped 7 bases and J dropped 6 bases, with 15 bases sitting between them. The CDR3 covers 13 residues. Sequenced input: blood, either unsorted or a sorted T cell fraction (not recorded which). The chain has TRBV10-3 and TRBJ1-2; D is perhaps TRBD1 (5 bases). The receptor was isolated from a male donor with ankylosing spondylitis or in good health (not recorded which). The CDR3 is CAIIGGSRDGYTF. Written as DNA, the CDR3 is TGTGCCATCATTGGGGGAAGCAGGGATGGCTACACCTTC.